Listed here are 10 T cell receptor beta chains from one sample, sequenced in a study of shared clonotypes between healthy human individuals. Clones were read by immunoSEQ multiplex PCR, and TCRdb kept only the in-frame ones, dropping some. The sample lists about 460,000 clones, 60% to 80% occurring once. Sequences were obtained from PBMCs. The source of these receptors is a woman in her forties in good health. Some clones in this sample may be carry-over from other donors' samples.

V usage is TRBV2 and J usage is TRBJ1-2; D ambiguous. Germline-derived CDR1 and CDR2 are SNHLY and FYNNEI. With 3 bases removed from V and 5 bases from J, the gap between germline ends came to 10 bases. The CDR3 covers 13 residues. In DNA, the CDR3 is TGTGCCAGCAGTGACAGAGGCAGATATGGCTACACCTTC. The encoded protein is CASSDRGRYGYTF.

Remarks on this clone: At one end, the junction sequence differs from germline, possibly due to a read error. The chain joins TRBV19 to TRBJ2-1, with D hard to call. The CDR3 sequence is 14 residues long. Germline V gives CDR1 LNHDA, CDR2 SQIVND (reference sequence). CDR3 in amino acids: CASSRTPQANEQFF. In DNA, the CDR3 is TGCGCCAGTAGCCGGACCCCTCAGGCCAATGAGCAGTTCTTC.

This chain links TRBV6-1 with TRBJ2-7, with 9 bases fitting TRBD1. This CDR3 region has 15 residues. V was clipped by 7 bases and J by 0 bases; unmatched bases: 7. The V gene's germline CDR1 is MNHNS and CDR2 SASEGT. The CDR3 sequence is CASTGQGLSSYEQYF. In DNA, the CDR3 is TGTGCCAGCACGGGACAGGGCTTAAGCTCCTACGAGCAGTACTTC.

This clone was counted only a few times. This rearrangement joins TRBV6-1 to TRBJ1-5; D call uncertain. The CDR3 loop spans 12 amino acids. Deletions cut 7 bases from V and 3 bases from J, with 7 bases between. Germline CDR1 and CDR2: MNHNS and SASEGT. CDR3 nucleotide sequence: TGTGCCAGCACCCTCACCAATCAGCCCCAGCATTTT. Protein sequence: CASTLTNQPQHF.

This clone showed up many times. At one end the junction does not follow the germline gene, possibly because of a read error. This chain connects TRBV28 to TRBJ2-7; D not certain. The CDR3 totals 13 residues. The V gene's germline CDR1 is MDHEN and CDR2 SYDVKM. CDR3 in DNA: TGTGCCAGCAGTTCTACCCGCGTCCCTGTGCGTGACTTC. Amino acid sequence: CASSSTRVPVRDF.

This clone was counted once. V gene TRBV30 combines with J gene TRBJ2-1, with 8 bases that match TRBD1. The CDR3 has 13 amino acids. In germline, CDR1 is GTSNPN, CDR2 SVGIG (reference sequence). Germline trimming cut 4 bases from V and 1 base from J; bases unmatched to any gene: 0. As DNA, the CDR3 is TGTGCCTGGAACAGGGGGTCCTACAATGAGCAGTTCTTC. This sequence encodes CAWNRGSYNEQFF.

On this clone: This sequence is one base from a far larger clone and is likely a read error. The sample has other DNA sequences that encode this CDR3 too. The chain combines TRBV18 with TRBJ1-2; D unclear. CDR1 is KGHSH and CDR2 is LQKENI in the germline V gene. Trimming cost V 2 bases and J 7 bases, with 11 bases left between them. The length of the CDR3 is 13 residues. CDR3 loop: CASSPGERVGYTF. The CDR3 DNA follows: TGTGCCAGCTCACCAGGTGAAAGGGTTGGCTACACCTTC.

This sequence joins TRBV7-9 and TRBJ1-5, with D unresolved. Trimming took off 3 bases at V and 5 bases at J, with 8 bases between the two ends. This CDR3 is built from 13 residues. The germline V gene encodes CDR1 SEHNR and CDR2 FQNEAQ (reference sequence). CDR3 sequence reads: CASSLTGYQPQHF. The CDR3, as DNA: TGTGCCAGCAGCTTGACGGGCTATCAGCCCCAGCATTTT. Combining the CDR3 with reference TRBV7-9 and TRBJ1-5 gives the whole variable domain DTGVSQNPRHKITKRGQNVTFRCDPISEHNRLYWYRQTLGQGPEFLTYFQNEAQLEKSRLLSDRFSAERPKGSFSTLEIQRTEQGDSAMYLCASSLTGYQPQHFGDGTRLSIL.

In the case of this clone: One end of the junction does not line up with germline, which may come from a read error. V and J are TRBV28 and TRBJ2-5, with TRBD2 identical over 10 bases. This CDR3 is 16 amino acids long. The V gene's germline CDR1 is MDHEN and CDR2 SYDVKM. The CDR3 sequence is CASSLVAGGGQEAQYF. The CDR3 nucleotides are TGTGCCAGCAGTTTGGTAGCGGGAGGTGGGCAAGAGGCCCAGTACTTC.

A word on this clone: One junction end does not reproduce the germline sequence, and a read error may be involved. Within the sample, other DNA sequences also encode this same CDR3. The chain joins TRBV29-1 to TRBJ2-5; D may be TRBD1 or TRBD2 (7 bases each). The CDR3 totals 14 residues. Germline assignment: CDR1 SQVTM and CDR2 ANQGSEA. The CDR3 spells CSVEGRGPGETQYF. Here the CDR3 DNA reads TGCAGCGTCGAAGGGAGGGGGCCGGGAGAGACCCAGTACTTC.